The rows below give T cell receptor beta chains drawn from one sample of a study of identical twins. One entry per CDR3 protein results from TCRdb running MiXCR on the 5' RACE reads. The sample consists of 1.5 million to 2 million distinct CDR3 sequences, less than 40% of them appearing once. Sequenced material: cord blood. These TCRs come from a newborn girl in good health. The CDR3 runs from the conserved cysteine through the conserved F or W.

>TRBV6-1|TRBJ1-5
CASSEIGGNQPQHF
>TRBV20-1|TRBJ1-6
CSARDLTNKAPLHF
>TRBV11-2|-
CASSQTAGSYNEQYF
>TRBV20-1|TRBJ2-2
CSASRLAGLRELFF
>TRBV25-1|TRBJ2-3
CASSEMGTGGEDTQYF
>TRBV7-2|TRBJ2-7
CASSLEASWNTRGSYEQYF
>TRBV18|TRBJ1-6
CASSSLDPSPLHF
>TRBV9|TRBJ2-4
CASGAAGVAKNIQYF
>TRBV29-1|TRBJ2-1
CSAERVSNNEQFF
>TRBV2|TRBJ2-1
CATPGWNEQFF
>TRBV28|TRBJ2-1
CASSPNRLWEQFF
>TRBV5-1|TRBJ2-1
CASSRRDRNNEQFF
>TRBV5-5|TRBJ2-7
CASSLELAGGFGYEQYF
>TRBV28|TRBJ2-5
CASNPRDRYQETQYF
>TRBV6-1|TRBJ2-1
CASSPLRLAGEGDEQFF
>TRBV7-9|TRBJ1-1
CASSSDRAWEEAFF
>TRBV7-9|TRBJ2-2
CASSLTGSHNTGELFF
>TRBV6-1|TRBJ2-4
CASIPSGGSNIQYF
>TRBV5-6|TRBJ1-2
CASKIQVNYGYTF
>TRBV3-1|TRBJ2-3
CASSQVAGTPDTQYF
>TRBV10-3|TRBJ2-2
CAISWDFTGELFF
>TRBV3-1|TRBJ2-3
CASSQGTGGYTDTQYF
>TRBV10-3|TRBJ2-7
CAITASTGKVGSYEQYF
>TRBV28|TRBJ2-1
CASRTGGAPYSGRTHNEQFF
>TRBV30|TRBJ1-6
CAWGSGDRPYNSPLHF
>TRBV20-1|TRBJ2-1
CSATPGGPSYNEQFF
>TRBV5-1|TRBJ2-1
CASSFILAEPNEQFF
>TRBV12-3/TRBV12-4|TRBJ1-1
CASSSTGTLNTEAFF
>TRBV19|TRBJ1-2
CASSRDSWTDFLYGYTF
>TRBV20-1|TRBJ2-3
CSARLNRGTDTQYF
>TRBV27|-
CASRPLGAGEQYF